Listed here are 32 T cell receptor beta chains from one sample, sequenced in a study of T cell responses to AZD1222 COVID-19 vaccine. Assay: immunoSEQ multiplex PCR; the TCRdb copy retains only in-frame clones and omits some. The sample lists about 75,000 clones, approximately 88% occurring once. The sample consisted of peripheral blood, taken 28 days after the second dose of the MenACWY control vaccine. These TCRs come from an adult who received the MenACWY meningococcal vaccine as a control.

The chain combines TRBV6-1 with TRBJ1-2; D call uncertain. Deletions cut 2 bases from V and 4 bases from J, with 11 bases between. Germline V lookup: CDR1 MNHNS, CDR2 SASEGT. This CDR3 comprises 14 residues. The CDR3 DNA reads TGTGCCAGCAGTGAAAACGGGTATGGCTATGGCTACACCTTC. This sequence encodes CASSENGYGYGYTF.

The rearrangement joins TRBV6-1 to TRBJ2-7, with D tentatively TRBD2 (6 bases). The germline V gene has CDR1 MNHNS and CDR2 SASEGT. Deletions cut 6 bases from V and 3 bases from J, with 15 bases between. The CDR3 spans 14 residues. The CDR3 region has the DNA TGTGCCAGCAGGCGGGAAAAGACTTACTACGAGCAGTACTTC. As protein: CASRREKTYYEQYF.

Only one count was recorded for this clone. This chain uses TRBV4-1 with TRBJ1-1, with D uncertain. V was pared by 1 base and J by 1 base, with 10 bases between. CDR3 length equals 15 residues. Germline-derived CDR1 and CDR2 are MGHRA and YSYEKL. CDR3 sequence: CASSQVIPGNTEAFF. For the CDR3, the DNA is TGCGCCAGCAGCCAAGTCATCCCCGGGAACACTGAAGCTTTCTTT.

In this sample, this clone turned up once. V usage is TRBV6-5 and J usage is TRBJ2-6; D is perhaps TRBD1 (6 bases). Trimming shortened V by 7 bases and J by 2 bases, and 9 bases separated the two germline ends. From germline, CDR1 is MNHEY and CDR2 SVGAGI. The CDR3 covers 14 residues. CDR3 residues: CASKTGTGANVLTF. The CDR3 DNA reads as TGTGCCAGCAAAACAGGGACTGGGGCCAACGTCCTGACTTTC.

J is TRBJ2-3 and V is TRBV6-5, with D possibly called TRBD1 or TRBD2 (6 bases each). The CDR3 extends over 15 amino acids. Trimming removed 2 bases from V and 0 bases from J, with 9 bases in between. Germline CDR1 MNHEY, CDR2 SVGAGI. The CDR3 DNA reads TGTGCCAGCAGTTACCCGGGGGCTAGCACAGATACGCAGTATTTT. This codes for CASSYPGASTDTQYF.

The gene calls are TRBV7-3 and TRBJ1-1, with D hard to call. CDR3 length: 14 amino acids. Germline assignment: CDR1 SGHTA and CDR2 FQGTGA. Trimming took 0 bases from V and 6 from J, leaving 11 bases between them. CDR3 sequence reads: CASSLTGSFSEAFF. The DNA of the CDR3 is TGTGCCAGCAGCTTAACGGGCAGTTTCTCTGAAGCTTTCTTT.

The V and J genes are TRBV19 and TRBJ1-5, with D possibly matching TRBD1 (5 bases). Germline V gene sequence: CDR1 LNHDA, CDR2 SQIVND (reference sequence). V was pared by 3 bases and J by 2 bases, with 8 bases between. The CDR3 runs 14 residues. The CDR3 bases are TGTGCCAGTAGTATTGGGGACGGCAATCAGCCCCAGCATTTT. As protein: CASSIGDGNQPQHF. The full variable domain, completed using reference TRBV19 and TRBJ1-5, is DGGITQSPKYLFRKEGQNVTLSCEQNLNHDAMYWYRQDPGQGLRLIYYSQIVNDFQKGDIAEGYSVSREKKESFPLTVTSAQKNPTAFYLCASSIGDGNQPQHFGDGTRLSIL.

This chain links TRBV18 with TRBJ1-1, with a possible D match to TRBD1 (5 bases). Germline V CDR1 and CDR2: KGHSH, LQKENI. The CDR3 is 14 amino acids. V was trimmed by 6 bases and J by 4 bases, leaving 15 bases between them. DNA of the CDR3: TGTGCCAGCTCCATTGACGCGGGGGGCACTGAAGCTTTCTTT. Encoded protein: CASSIDAGGTEAFF. Full variable domain (outside the CDR3, taken from reference TRBV18 and TRBJ1-1): NAGVMQNPRHLVRRRGQEARLRCSPMKGHSHVYWYRQLPEEGLKFMVYLQKENIIDESGMPKERFSAEFPKEGPSILRIQQVVRGDSAAYFCASSIDAGGTEAFFGQGTRLTVV.

This clone showed up just once. This chain links TRBV14 with TRBJ2-1, with 11 bases lining up with TRBD2. The CDR3 extends over 14 amino acids. Germline V CDR1 and CDR2: SGHDN, FVKESK. Losses at the gene ends were 8 bases for V and 7 bases for J; bases not matched to a gene: 7. Here the CDR3 reads CASGLAGGPNEQFF. The CDR3 region has the DNA TGTGCCAGCGGTTTAGCGGGGGGGCCTAATGAGCAGTTCTTC. The whole variable domain, filled in from reference TRBV14 and TRBJ2-1, reads EAGVTQFPSHSVIEKGQTVTLRCDPISGHDNLYWYRRVMGKEIKFLLHFVKESKQDESGMPNNRFLAERTGGTYSTLKVQPAELEDSGVYFCASGLAGGPNEQFFGPGTRLTVL.

Comment on this clone: Other DNA sequences in this specimen translate into the identical CDR3. The chain combines TRBV3-1 (or the pseudogene TRBV3-2) with TRBJ2-5; possible D gene TRBD2, 5 bases. The CDR3 runs 15 residues. In germline, CDR1 is LGHDT, CDR2 YNNKEL (reference sequence). V lost 0 bases, J lost 9 bases, and 17 bases lay in between. The CDR3 loop is CASSQDSGTWGAQYF. DNA of the CDR3: TGTGCCAGCAGCCAAGACTCGGGAACCTGGGGTGCCCAGTACTTC.

The gene calls are TRBV6-6 and TRBJ1-6, with unresolved D. The CDR3 totals 17 residues. Germline-derived CDR1 and CDR2 are MNHNY and SVGAGI (reference sequence). V dropped 5 bases and J dropped 1 base, with 15 bases sitting between them. In DNA, the CDR3 is TGTGCCAGCAGTCCGCGACGGTCAGAGTCCTATAATTCACCCCTCCACTTT. Protein product: CASSPRRSESYNSPLHF.

The genes are TRBV5-1 and TRBJ2-1; the match to TRBD2 covers 8 bases. The CDR3 extends over 16 amino acids. Germline V gene lookup returns CDR1 SGHRS and CDR2 YFSETQ. V shed 0 bases, J shed 3 bases, and the junction held 5 bases outside the gene matches. The CDR3 sequence: CASSLAGRGDYNEQFF. CDR3 sequence (DNA): TGCGCCAGCAGCTTGGCCGGGCGGGGGGACTACAATGAGCAGTTCTTC.

The chain links TRBV9 to TRBJ1-1; possibly TRBD1 for D (6 bases). The CDR3 covers 15 residues. V was shortened by 4 bases and J by 6 bases, with 19 bases between the two germline ends. The germline V gene encodes CDR1 SGDLS and CDR2 YYNGEE. The CDR3 DNA reads TGTGCCAGCAGCCCCCATCCAGGGGCGTCGGCTGAAGCTTTCTTT. Its protein is CASSPHPGASAEAFF.

J is TRBJ2-1 and V is TRBV2; TRBD2 matches at 8 bases. The trim removed 5 bases at V and 3 bases at J, leaving 18 bases unmatched. CDR1 is SNHLY, CDR2 FYNNEI, per germline. The CDR3 runs to 19 residues. The CDR3 sequence is CASSPESRGGTRDYNEQFF. CDR3 sequence (DNA): TGTGCCAGCAGTCCCGAAAGTAGGGGAGGGACTAGAGACTACAATGAGCAGTTCTTC.

The chain is built from TRBV19 and TRBJ1-1; 10 bases align to TRBD1. The CDR3 runs to 15 residues. With 5 bases clipped from V and 5 bases from J, the junction kept 8 bases outside the gene matches. Germline CDR1 is LNHDA and CDR2 is SQIVND (reference sequence). The CDR3 here is CASSSRDRGWTEAFF. The CDR3 bases are TGTGCCAGTAGTTCCCGGGACAGGGGTTGGACTGAAGCTTTCTTT.

The V gene is TRBV19, the J gene TRBJ1-3; D is undetermined. The CDR3 spans 16 residues. Trimming removed 1 base at V and 0 bases at J, with 10 bases between. Per germline, CDR1 LNHDA and CDR2 SQIVND (reference sequence). This CDR3 reads CASSIVGLHSGNTIYF. For the CDR3, the DNA is TGTGCCAGTAGTATAGTTGGCCTCCACTCTGGAAACACCATATATTTT.

This sequence joins TRBV5-1 and TRBJ2-1; maybe TRBD1 (7 bases). Germline V gene data show CDR1 as SGHRS and CDR2 as YFSETQ. V gave up 1 base and J gave up 0 bases, with 17 bases separating them. The CDR3 consists of 18 residues. The CDR3 DNA reads as TGCGCCAGCAGCTTGTCAGGGGGGCTCAATCCCTCCTACAATGAGCAGTTCTTC. Residues: CASSLSGGLNPSYNEQFF.

The gene calls are TRBV29-1 and TRBJ1-3; D may be TRBD1 (6 bases). Deletions cut 7 bases from V and 4 bases from J, with 11 bases between. The CDR3 totals 12 residues. Germline values: CDR1 SQVTM, CDR2 ANQGSEA. In DNA form, the CDR3 reads TGCAGCGGATCGCAGGGGGGAAACACCATATATTTT. The encoded protein is CSGSQGGNTIYF.

The chain links TRBV5-6 to TRBJ2-1; 8 bases align to TRBD1. This CDR3 contains 15 residues. CDR1 is SGHDT and CDR2 is YYEEEE in the germline V gene. V lost 4 bases, J lost 4 bases, and 7 bases stayed unmatched. CDR3 region: CASSRGTGRYNEQFF. The CDR3 nucleotides are TGTGCCAGCAGCAGAGGGACAGGTCGATACAATGAGCAGTTCTTC.

The chain has TRBV12-3 or TRBV12-4 and TRBJ1-4; TRBD1 aligns across 7 bases. V dropped 6 bases and J dropped 5; count of bases not matched to a gene: 3. The CDR3 runs to 13 residues. Here the CDR3 reads CASRQGGNEKLFF. CDR3 DNA: TGTGCCAGCAGGCAGGGGGGGAATGAAAAACTGTTTTTT.

This chain links TRBV7-3 with TRBJ1-1; D uncertain. This CDR3 region has 14 residues. Germline CDR1 SGHTA, CDR2 FQGTGA. V lost 5 bases and J 5 bases, leaving 15 bases between the germline ends. CDR3 sequence reads: CASSLSGGGTEAFF. Written as DNA, the CDR3 is TGTGCCAGCAGCCTCTCGGGAGGTGGGACTGAAGCTTTCTTT. The variable domain in full, with the rest retrieved from reference TRBV7-3 and TRBJ1-1, is GAGVSQTPSNKVTEKGKYVELRCDPISGHTALYWYRQSLGQGPEFLIYFQGTGAADDSGLPNDRFFAVRPEGSVSTLKIQRTERGDSAVYLCASSLSGGGTEAFFGQGTRLTVV.

CDR3 DNA sequence: TGCGCCAGCAGCCAAGACCCCACGTGGGGGGAGAACACTGAAGCTTTCTTT. Protein product: CASSQDPTWGENTEAFF. The chain recombines TRBV4-1 with TRBJ1-1, with TRBD1 as a possible D gene (5 bases). Germline CDR1 reads MGHRA; CDR2 reads YSYEKL. CDR3 length: 17 residues. Trimming took off 0 bases at V and 1 base at J, with 15 bases between the two ends.

This clone was seen a single time. The chain links TRBV4-1 to TRBJ1-2; 9 bases are a match to TRBD1. The trim removed 4 bases at V and 4 bases at J, leaving 4 bases unmatched. CDR3 size: 14 residues. Germline V lookup: CDR1 MGHRA, CDR2 YSYEKL. The CDR3 nucleotides are TGCGCCAGCAGCCCCAACAGGGGGCTCTATGGCTACACCTTC. It codes for CASSPNRGLYGYTF.

The chain uses TRBV28 and TRBJ1-1; a weak D match, TRBD1 (5 bases). Trimming shortened V by 2 bases and J by 1 base, and 14 bases separated the two germline ends. The CDR3 runs to 16 residues. Germline CDR1 reads MDHEN; CDR2 reads SYDVKM. CDR3 DNA: TGTGCCAGCAGTTTAGAGGGGTTATTTAGGAACACTGAAGCTTTCTTT. Protein: CASSLEGLFRNTEAFF. Full variable domain (rest looked up from reference TRBV28 and TRBJ1-1): DVKVTQSSRYLVKRTGEKVFLECVQDMDHENMFWYRQDPGLGLRLIYFSYDVKMKEKGDIPEGYSVSREKKERFSLILESASTNQTSMYLCASSLEGLFRNTEAFFGQGTRLTVV.

The chain recombines TRBV7-6 with TRBJ1-2; possibly TRBD1 for D (5 bases). The germline CDR1 and CDR2 sequences are SGHVS and FNYEAQ. The CDR3 totals 19 residues. The V gene lost 0 bases and the J gene lost 7 bases, with 27 bases spanning the gap. The CDR3 DNA reads TGTGCCAGCAGCTTAGCCAGAGGCTCAGGGTCCGGACGAGTCGGTGGCTACACCTTC. Its translation: CASSLARGSGSGRVGGYTF. The full variable domain, in which reference TRBV7-6 and TRBJ1-2 provide the parts outside the CDR3, is GAGVSQSPRYKVTKRGQDVALRCDPISGHVSLYWYRQALGQGPEFLTYFNYEAQQDKSGLPNDRFSAERPEGSISTLTIQRTEQRDSAMYRCASSLARGSGSGRVGGYTFGSGTRLTVV.

The sample holds a few counts of this clone. J is TRBJ1-1 and V is TRBV2, with D possibly TRBD1 on 6 matching bases. CDR3 size: 13 residues. Trimming removed 6 bases from V and 1 base from J, with 9 bases in between. In germline, CDR1 is SNHLY, CDR2 FYNNEI. The CDR3 bases are TGTGCCAGCAGAGCAGGGGAGAACACTGAAGCTTTCTTT. It yields the protein CASRAGENTEAFF.

V and J are TRBV7-9 and TRBJ2-1, with TRBD2 identical over 7 bases. This CDR3 is 14 amino acids long. The germline V gene encodes CDR1 SEHNR and CDR2 FQNEAQ (reference sequence). With 1 base clipped from V and 7 bases from J, the junction kept 4 bases outside the gene matches. The CDR3 sequence: CASSLGGSGNEQFF. The CDR3 DNA sequence: TGTGCCAGCAGCTTAGGCGGGAGTGGGAATGAGCAGTTCTTC.

The chain links TRBV4-3 to TRBJ1-1; the D gene is possibly TRBD1 (5 bases). V dropped 0 bases and J dropped 1 base, with 6 bases sitting between them. Germline V gene data show CDR1 as LGHNA and CDR2 as YSLEER. CDR3 length: 14 residues. CDR3 amino acids: CASSQEGRNTEAFF. The CDR3 DNA follows: TGCGCCAGCAGCCAAGAGGGACGGAACACTGAAGCTTTCTTT.

The V call is TRBV5-1, the J call TRBJ1-1, with 8 positions matching TRBD1. Germline CDR1 is SGHRS and CDR2 is YFSETQ. V lost 4 bases and J lost 6; bases outside the gene matches: 5. The CDR3 is 13 residues long. The CDR3 DNA reads as TGCGCCAGCAGCCAAGGACAGGGCGCTGAAGCTTTCTTT. Its protein is CASSQGQGAEAFF.

The V call is TRBV5-1, the J call TRBJ2-6, with a possible D match to TRBD1 (6 bases). The germline gives CDR1 SGHRS, CDR2 YFSETQ. Trimming removed 4 bases at V and 0 bases at J, with 26 bases between. The CDR3 contains 21 residues. The CDR3 is CASSRTNLSTGTSSGANVLTF. The CDR3 bases are TGCGCCAGCAGCCGAACTAACCTCTCTACAGGGACGAGCTCTGGGGCCAACGTCCTGACTTTC.

V gene TRBV6-5 combines with J gene TRBJ1-1; D remains unclear. The CDR3 is 12 residues long. The germline V gene has CDR1 MNHEY and CDR2 SVGAGI. V was cut by 7 bases and J by 8 bases, with 14 bases left in between. The CDR3 nucleotides are TGTGCCAGCACAACGGGAGGGCTGGAAGCTTTCTTT. Translated, it gives CASTTGGLEAFF.

The gene calls are TRBV11-2 and TRBJ1-1; TRBD1 matches 9 bases. The ends lost 3 bases at V and 4 bases at J; junction bases unmatched: 3. This CDR3 has 14 residues. Germline V lookup: CDR1 SGHAT, CDR2 FQNNGV. DNA for the CDR3: TGTGCCAGCAGCTTTAGGGACAGGGCCACTGAAGCTTTCTTT. It specifies CASSFRDRATEAFF.